This entry concerns a single T cell receptor (beta chain). Its specific antigen is unknown. Qualities for individual bases were not recorded, and no much larger clone is one base off. These data belong to a study of blood T cell repertoires in COVID-19 (dated by TCRdb to 2020 to 2022). Background on the whole study: Samples from collaborators originated in the United States, Italy and Spain and spanned both the acute and convalescent phases of COVID-19. The prospective study material was composed of cDNA or gDNA derived from T cells, B-cell-depleted T cells, or PBMCs. The repertoires were released in a freely available public database intended as a resource for research on the immune response to SARS-CoV-2. HLA class I and class II types, where available, came from metadata supplied by the sample provider rather than from assay-based typing. The sample metadata nearly always contained a de-identified subject ID, COVID-19 status, age in years and sex. Samples came from the ongoing ImmuneRACE study (first 160 participants) plus 1,254 subjects from 6 global collaborators. Deeply sampled blood TCRbeta repertoires from subjects exposed to, actively infected with, or recovered from COVID-19 were included in the dataset. What the study reported, not specific to this receptor: The amount of clinical and demographic metadata varied by source and participant and was provided uncurated.

Participants in the prospective study were aged about 18 to 95 years, lived in over 20 United States geographic areas, and enrolled through a virtual design. In the prospective study, cohorts were assigned on the basis of participant-reported clinical history obtained from a screening survey and a study questionnaire. ImmuneRACE Cohort 3 recovered participants were defined by two consecutive negative NP/OP PCR tests, healthcare professional clearance, or symptom resolution. Each participant in the prospective study had whole blood, serum and a nasopharyngeal or oropharyngeal swab collected by mobile phlebotomists. Prospective study participants could optionally give additional blood draws and questionnaires over an approximately two-month period. Blood samples from the prospective study were shipped frozen or at room temperature prior to DNA extraction. TCRbeta CDR3 regions were amplified from genomic DNA using the immunoSEQ Assay, a bias-controlled multiplex PCR. Turning to the authors' computational methods: The number of nucleated cells in each sample was estimated from the amplification of reference gene primers within the assay. To quantify the absolute abundance of each unique TCRbeta CDR3 rearrangement, sequence reads were collapsed and filtered. For each sample, productive Simpson clonality was calculated by taking the square root of Simpson's diversity index across productive rearrangements. TCRdb retrieved this table from immuneACCESS and kept in-frame rearrangements only. Not all clones are present; in checked studies, unresolved V genes account for under half, and no reason is known for the remainder. D and trimming were read from the DNA, whereas the V and J calls and clone size are those reported in that table. The sample table contains about 160,000 clones; only one count was recorded for 84% of them. Jointly, the top ten make up roughly 8% of the sample.

The V end loses 5 bases and the J end loses 5 bases, and a stretch of 12 bases separates them. The germline V gene supplies CDR1 SNHLY and CDR2 FYNNEI. Including cysteine and phenylalanine, the CDR3 has 14 amino acids. Left in the record is the CDR3 DNA by itself, 42 bases read in frame from the first base. Sequencing was carried out using PBMCs or T cells enriched from blood (not recorded which). The chain employs TRBV2 and TRBJ1-4, and the D gene may be TRBD1, 6 bases matching. This receptor was identified in a woman in her fifties or sixties who had recovered from COVID-19. The nucleotide sequence is TGTGCCAGCAGTCCCCGGGGGGGCAATGAAAAACTGTTTTTT. The encoded protein is CASSPRGGNEKLFF.